The subject of this entry is one TCR beta chain. Its antigen is still unknown. This record comes from a study of T cells in Graves' hyperthyroidism and ophthalmopathy. Study details: It was at initial diagnosis, before any treatment, that peripheral blood was collected. General study points: In simple terms, a model built on 13 V-J features told ophthalmopathy apart from stable hyperthyroidism.

Exclusion of a patient resulted from uncontrolled infection, other autoimmune disease, pregnancy or lactation. Cells are PBMCs isolated from around 9.4 ml of fresh blood. Amplified regions were TCR beta CDR3 sequences from RNA transcripts. First-round RT-PCR of the TCR CDR3 relied on the HTBI primer set. TCRdb re-analysed the multiplex PCR reads in MiXCR, keeping a single row per CDR3 protein. Of 500,000 to 600,000 distinct CDR3 sequences listed, 15% to 20% are singletons. The V and J ends lost 3 bases and 8 bases respectively, with 8 bases between them. The CDR3 runs to 11 residues. The germline gives CDR1 SQVTM, CDR2 ANQGSEA.

Sequencing input: blood. This sequence joins TRBV29-1 and TRBJ2-1; the D is unclear. This sequence was found in a man in his forties or fifties with Graves' ophthalmopathy. The CDR3 reads CSVDIAYEQFF. CDR3 coding DNA: TGCAGCGTTGATATAGCATATGAGCAGTTCTTC.